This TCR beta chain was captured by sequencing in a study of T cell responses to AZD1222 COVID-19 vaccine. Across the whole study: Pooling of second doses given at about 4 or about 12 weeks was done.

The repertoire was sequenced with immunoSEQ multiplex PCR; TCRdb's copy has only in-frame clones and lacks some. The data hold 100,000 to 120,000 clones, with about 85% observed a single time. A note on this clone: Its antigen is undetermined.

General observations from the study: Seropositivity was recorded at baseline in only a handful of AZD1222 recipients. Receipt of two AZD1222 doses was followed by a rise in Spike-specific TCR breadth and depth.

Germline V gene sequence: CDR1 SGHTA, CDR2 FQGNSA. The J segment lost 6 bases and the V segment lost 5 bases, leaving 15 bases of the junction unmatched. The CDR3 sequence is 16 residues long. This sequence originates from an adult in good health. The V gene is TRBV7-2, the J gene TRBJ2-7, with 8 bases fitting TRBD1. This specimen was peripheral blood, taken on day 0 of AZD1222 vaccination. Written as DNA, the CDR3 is TGTGCCAGCAGCCCCCATATCCCCGGGACAGGCGGCGAGCAGTACTTC. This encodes CASSPHIPGTGGEQYF.